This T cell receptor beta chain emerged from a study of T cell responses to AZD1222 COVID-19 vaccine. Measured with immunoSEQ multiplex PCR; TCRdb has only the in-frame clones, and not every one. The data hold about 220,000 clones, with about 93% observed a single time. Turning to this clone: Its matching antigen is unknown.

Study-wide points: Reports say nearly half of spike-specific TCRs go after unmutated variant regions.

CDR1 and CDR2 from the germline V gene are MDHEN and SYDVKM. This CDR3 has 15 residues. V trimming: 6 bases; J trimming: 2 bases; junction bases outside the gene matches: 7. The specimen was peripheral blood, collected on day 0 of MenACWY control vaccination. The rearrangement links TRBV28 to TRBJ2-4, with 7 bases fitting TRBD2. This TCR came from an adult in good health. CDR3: CASSLGGFPKNIQYF. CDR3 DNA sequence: TGTGCCAGCAGCCTGGGGGGGTTTCCCAAAAACATTCAGTACTTC.